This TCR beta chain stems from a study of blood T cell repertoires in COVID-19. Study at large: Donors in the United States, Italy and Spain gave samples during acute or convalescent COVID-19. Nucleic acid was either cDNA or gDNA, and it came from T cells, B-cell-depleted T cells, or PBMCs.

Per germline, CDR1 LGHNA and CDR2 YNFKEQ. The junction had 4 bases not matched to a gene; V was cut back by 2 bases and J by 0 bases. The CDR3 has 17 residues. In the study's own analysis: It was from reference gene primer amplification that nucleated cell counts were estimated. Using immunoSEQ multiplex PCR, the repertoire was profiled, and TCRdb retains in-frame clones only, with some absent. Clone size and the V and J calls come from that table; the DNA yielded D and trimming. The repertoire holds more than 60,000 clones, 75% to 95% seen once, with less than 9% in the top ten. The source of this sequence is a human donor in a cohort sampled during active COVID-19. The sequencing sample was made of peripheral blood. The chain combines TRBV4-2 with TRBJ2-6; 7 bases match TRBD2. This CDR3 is CASSQQRGDSGANVLTF. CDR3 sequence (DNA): TGTGCCAGCAGCCAACAGCGGGGAGACTCTGGGGCCAACGTCCTGACTTTC.